This T cell receptor beta chain comes out of a study of blood T cell repertoires in COVID-19 (dated by TCRdb to between 2020 and 2021). About the investigation overall: Samples from collaborators originated in the United States, Italy and Spain and spanned both the acute and convalescent phases of COVID-19. The material from the prospective study consisted of cDNA or gDNA derived from T cells, B-cell-depleted T cells, or PBMCs. The repertoires were released in a freely available public database meant as a resource for research on the immune response to SARS-CoV-2. The samples were drawn from the first 160 participants of the ongoing ImmuneRACE study and from 1,254 subjects provided by 6 global collaborators. HLA class I and class II types, where available, came from metadata supplied by the sample provider rather than from assay-based typing. The dataset comprised deeply sampled blood TCRbeta repertoires from subjects exposed to, actively infected with, or recovered from COVID-19. Sample metadata almost always included a de-identified subject ID, COVID-19 status, age in years and sex. Findings and caveats that apply to the study as a whole: The amount of clinical and demographic metadata varied by source and participant and was provided uncurated.

The CDR3 covers 13 residues, taking in both the cysteine and the phenylalanine. Here the CDR3 DNA is all that survives: 39 bases in frame from base 1. The germline V gene (reference sequence) sets CDR1 to MNHNY and CDR2 to SVGAGI. V is trimmed back by 3 bases and J by 6 bases, and the junction contains 5 bases that no gene match accounts for. The immunoSEQ Assay, a bias-controlled multiplex PCR, was used to amplify TCRbeta CDR3 regions from genomic DNA. Processing in the source paper ran as follows. Within the assay, amplification of reference gene primers was used to estimate how many nucleated cells each sample contained. Sequence reads were collapsed and filtered to measure the absolute abundance of every unique TCRbeta CDR3 rearrangement. For each sample, productive Simpson clonality was calculated as the square root of Simpson's diversity index across productive rearrangements. TCRdb took over this immuneACCESS table, retaining in-frame rearrangements with V and J assigned. Such tables are incomplete; in checked studies, under half of the missing clones stem from an unresolved V gene, and the remainder is unexplained. The V and J calls and clone size come from that table; D and trimming were worked out from the DNA. Across this sample there are approximately 240,000 clones, with about 85% seen only once. The top ten clonotypes cover 2.9% of the sample.

Samples from volunteer blood donors who had recovered from COVID-19 were contributed by a second Seattle source. The collaborating institutions used their own protocols to collect whole blood in K2EDTA tubes. Collaborator samples were shipped for TCRbeta analysis as frozen whole blood, isolated PBMCs, or DNA extracted from either sample type. About this clone: What antigen it recognizes has not been identified. No clone much larger than this one lies a single base away; base qualities are absent.

The specimen sequenced was peripheral blood. The chain joins TRBV6-6 to TRBJ2-7, with 7 central nucleotides matching TRBD1. The TCR was taken from a man between 45 and 60 years old who had recovered from COVID-19. The bases read TGTGCCAGCAGTTATGACAGGGCGGTCGAGCAGTACTTC. Its translation is CASSYDRAVEQYF.